The text below deals with one TCR beta chain. Antigen specificity is unknown. This record comes from a study of human CD8 memory T cell subsets. UMI-labeled 5' RACE was used to make TCR beta libraries. TCRdb reprocessed the 5' RACE reads and stores each CDR3 protein as one record, lacking DNA. The sample table includes approximately 10,000 distinct CDR3 sequences. The CDR3 spans 14 residues. Germline CDR1 reads MDHEN; CDR2 reads SYDVKM. Total CD8+ T cells were enriched by negative magnetic separation. Duplicate roughly 150,000-cell vials of sorted CD8+ T cells per subset supplied the RNA. Findings of the study overall: Among T cells, stem-like memory and precursor exhausted subsets showed similarly high diversity, unlike effector memory cells.

This clonotype originated in a human donor in good health. V usage is TRBV28 and J usage is TRBJ2-7; TCRdb picks TRBD1, but there is no DNA to check that call. Sample: CD8+ stem-like memory T cells (TSCM and TCM) sorted from PBMCs. Specified subset: stem-like memory CD8 T cells (TSTEM), CCR7+ PD-1- TIGIT-. This CDR3 is CASSTKGVRYEQYF.